This T cell receptor (beta chain) was retrieved from a study of cytomegalovirus exposure and HLA in healthy donors. Study summary: An analysis done earlier identified 95 million to 140 million unique TCR beta sequences from approximately 180 million T cells.

Study results and caveats: A later analysis found TCR association rates differed by HLA locus, highest for DRB1 and lowest for HLA-C. Solely CMV serostatus was available to characterize immune exposure.

The CDR3 totals 13 residues. The germline CDR1 and CDR2 sequences are ENHRY and SYGVKD. The PCR made use of 60 Vbeta and 13 Jbeta primers. Here immunoSEQ multiplex PCR was the method, and the copy in TCRdb shows in-frame clones only, minus some. This sample carries under 200,000 clones, 80% to 85% of them seen once, and the ten largest clones take around 1%. Regarding this clone: Antigen unknown.

The chain recombines TRBV10-3 with TRBJ2-5; the D gene is possibly TRBD2 (6 bases). The J call may be in error: the DNA end matches TRBJ2-7 better. This TCR derives from a man in his thirties or forties in good health and CMV-seronegative. Material: PBMCs. The CDR3 DNA sequence: TGTGCCATCATGGGAGGAGACTCCTACGAGCAGTACTTC. It codes for CAIMGGDSYEQYF.